The 20 T cell receptor beta chains below come from one sample, sequenced in a study of T cells in Graves' hyperthyroidism and ophthalmopathy. RNA transcripts gave rise to amplified TCR beta CDR3 regions. TCR CDR3 regions were first amplified by RT-PCR with HTBI primers. TCRdb re-analysed the multiplex PCR reads in MiXCR, keeping a single row per CDR3 protein. The repertoire includes hundreds of thousands of distinct CDR3 sequences, 15% to 20% of them detected once, and over 3.5% sits in the top ten. Material: blood. These receptors originate from a woman aged 30 to 39 with Graves' hyperthyroidism.

The sample holds many counts of this clonotype. The chain joins TRBV2 to TRBJ2-3; 12 positions match TRBD1. The V gene's germline CDR1 is SNHLY and CDR2 FYNNEI. This CDR3 contains 19 residues. Trimming removed 6 bases from V and 1 base from J; junction bases left unmatched: 14. CDR3 region: CASRPAGQGAILGTDTQYF. As DNA, the CDR3 is TGTGCCAGCAGACCGGCGGGACAGGGGGCCATACTGGGCACAGATACGCAGTATTTT.

The chain couples TRBV10-3 to TRBJ1-5; D ambiguous. V was pared by 5 bases and J by 6 bases, with 8 bases between. Per germline, CDR1 ENHRY and CDR2 SYGVKD. The CDR3 length is 12 residues. CDR3 nucleotide sequence: TGTGCCATCAGTAGCATAGCTCAGCCCCAGCATTTT. It codes for CAISSIAQPQHF.

This chain connects TRBV18 to TRBJ1-2; 9 bases align to TRBD1. Germline lookup yields CDR1 KGHSH and CDR2 LQKENI. Trimming at V came to 6 bases and at J to 5 bases, leaving 13 bases not matched to a gene. This CDR3 spans 16 amino acids. This CDR3 reads CASSPTGGRAFYGYTF. The DNA of the CDR3 is TGTGCCAGCTCTCCAACAGGGGGCAGGGCGTTTTATGGCTACACCTTC.

This clonotype occurred many times. The chain carries TRBV7-2 and TRBJ2-3; no clear D gene. V dropped 4 bases and J dropped 0 bases, with 5 bases sitting between them. Germline-derived CDR1 and CDR2 are SGHTA and FQGNSA. This CDR3 region has 13 residues. CDR3 DNA: TGTGCCAGCAGCTACTACAGCACAGATACGCAGTATTTT. It yields the protein CASSYYSTDTQYF.

This clonotype was counted at least ten times. V and J are TRBV7-3 and TRBJ2-5, with 11 nucleotides matching TRBD1. CDR1 is SGHTA and CDR2 is FQGTGA in the germline V gene. CDR3 length: 15 residues. V lost 5 bases, J lost 5 bases, and 7 bases stayed unmatched. The CDR3 DNA is TGTGCCAGCAGCGCCCGGGACAGGGGGTTCGAGACCCAGTACTTC. Translation: CASSARDRGFETQYF.

This clonotype was recorded at least ten times. The gene calls are TRBV28 and TRBJ2-7; no definite D call. Germline V gives CDR1 MDHEN, CDR2 SYDVKM. The CDR3 runs 15 residues. The V gene lost 4 bases and the J gene lost 2 bases, with 15 bases spanning the gap. In DNA form, the CDR3 reads TGTGCCAGCAGTTCCCTGGTAGGTGGGGCCTACGAGCAGTACTTC. Residues: CASSSLVGGAYEQYF.

This clonotype has a count of ten or more. V gene TRBV28 combines with J gene TRBJ1-2; tentative D call: TRBD1 (5 bases). The CDR3 runs 12 residues. The ends were cut back, 6 bases at V and 8 bases at J, with 13 bases in the middle. Germline CDR1 MDHEN, CDR2 SYDVKM. As DNA, the CDR3 is TGTGCCAGCAGAGCAGGGTTGAAGGGCTACACCTTC. This gives the protein CASRAGLKGYTF.

At least ten counts were recorded for this clonotype. V usage is TRBV20-1 and J usage is TRBJ2-3; D is unclear. Germline CDR1 reads DFQATT; CDR2 reads SNEGSKA (reference sequence). The CDR3 is 12 amino acids. V lost 0 bases, J lost 4 bases, and 5 bases lay in between. Written as DNA, the CDR3 is TGCAGTGCTAGAGAGTGGTCAGATACGCAGTATTTT. Its protein is CSAREWSDTQYF.

Many counts were recorded for this clonotype. V gene TRBV27 combines with J gene TRBJ2-2, with 7 bases identical to TRBD1. Germline V gives CDR1 MNHEY, CDR2 SMNVEV (reference sequence). Losses at the gene ends were 4 bases for V and 6 bases for J; bases not matched to a gene: 5. The CDR3 is 14 residues long. CDR3 coding DNA: TGTGCCAGCAGTTGGTCAGGGGGATCCGGGGAGCTGTTTTTT. This codes for CASSWSGGSGELFF.

A few counts support this clonotype. V gene TRBV3-1 combines with J gene TRBJ2-7; 11 nucleotides match TRBD1. CDR1 LGHDT and CDR2 YNNKEL come from the germline V gene (reference sequence). CDR3 length: 15 residues. V lost 0 bases and J lost 6; bases outside the gene matches: 4. CDR3 region: CASSQEGTGGREQYF. The CDR3 DNA reads TGTGCCAGCAGCCAAGAGGGGACAGGGGGGCGCGAGCAGTACTTC.

In its sample, this clonotype was seen a few times. The chain uses TRBV19 and TRBJ1-5; D gene unclear. The V end lost 2 bases, the J end lost 3 bases, and 20 bases lay between the germline ends. CDR1 LNHDA and CDR2 SQIVND come from the germline V gene (reference sequence). CDR3 length equals 18 residues. The CDR3 region has the DNA TGTGCCAGTAGTATAACGGGGAATGTAGCCCTTGACAATCAGCCCCAGCATTTT. Translated: CASSITGNVALDNQPQHF.

This clonotype appeared a few times. Relative to the germline gene, one junction end is altered; a read error may explain this. For the CDR3, the DNA is TGTGTCAGCGCCCGGGAATCCACCTACGAGCAGTACTTC. Translated, it gives CVSARESTYEQYF. J is TRBJ2-7 and V is TRBV7-9; the D gene is possibly TRBD2 (5 bases). The germline V gene encodes CDR1 SEHNR and CDR2 FQNEAQ (reference sequence). This CDR3 is built from 13 residues.

The rearrangement uses TRBV9 and TRBJ2-1, with 13 bases lining up with TRBD2. Germline lookup yields CDR1 SGDLS and CDR2 YYNGEE. The CDR3 is made up of 14 amino acids. V lost 0 bases and J lost 11; bases outside the gene matches: 2. This CDR3 reads CASSVGLAGGKQFF. CDR3 bases: TGTGCCAGCAGCGTAGGACTAGCGGGAGGAAAGCAGTTCTTC.

The chain joins TRBV18 to TRBJ2-1; 8 nucleotides agree with TRBD1. CDR1 and CDR2 from the germline V gene are KGHSH and LQKENI. J lost 2 bases, V lost 4 bases, and 4 bases had no gene match. This CDR3 has 15 residues. CDR3 nucleotides: TGTGCCAGCTCACACCCGGACAGGGCCTACAATGAGCAGTTCTTC. The encoded protein is CASSHPDRAYNEQFF.

This chain connects TRBV24-1 to TRBJ2-7; TRBD2 might be the D (5 bases). Trimming took off 9 bases at V and 0 bases at J, with 14 bases between the two ends. The CDR3 is made up of 14 amino acids. CDR1 is KGHDR, CDR2 SFDVKD, per germline. The CDR3 sequence: CATYPADHSYEQYF. The DNA for the CDR3 is TGTGCCACCTATCCAGCGGACCACTCCTACGAGCAGTACTTC.

This clonotype came up a few times. The genes are TRBV29-1 and TRBJ2-1, with TRBD2 matching over 13 bases. There are 14 residues in the CDR3. V dropped 5 bases and J dropped 8; count of bases not matched to a gene: 6. Germline-derived CDR1 and CDR2 are SQVTM and ANQGSEA. For the CDR3, the DNA is TGCAGCGTTTTACCGGGACTAGCGGGACATGAGCAGTTCTTC. This sequence encodes CSVLPGLAGHEQFF.

Many counts were recorded for this clonotype. The chain combines TRBV6-1 with TRBJ1-5, with D unclear. V lost 2 bases, J lost 2 bases, and 4 bases lay in between. CDR1 and CDR2 from the germline V gene are MNHNS and SASEGT. There are 13 residues in the CDR3. The CDR3 DNA follows: TGTGCCAGCAGTGAAATTGGCAATCAGCCCCAGCATTTT. Its translation is CASSEIGNQPQHF.

This clonotype has more than one count but fewer than ten. The V and J genes are TRBV5-1 and TRBJ2-2; the D call may be TRBD1 or TRBD2 (5 bases each). The CDR3 runs 17 residues. The V end lost 0 bases, the J end lost 3 bases, and 15 bases lay between the germline ends. The V gene's germline CDR1 is SGHRS and CDR2 YFSETQ. The CDR3 DNA reads as TGCGCCAGCAGCTTGGACGGTGGGGGAACTTACACCGGGGAGCTGTTTTTT. This translates into CASSLDGGGTYTGELFF.

This clonotype was counted many times. This chain links TRBV3-1 with TRBJ1-2; 9 positions agree with TRBD1. V lost 3 bases and J lost 8; bases outside the gene matches: 7. Germline loops: CDR1 LGHDT, CDR2 YNNKEL (reference sequence). The CDR3 is 14 amino acids. The CDR3 DNA sequence: TGTGCCAGCAGCCACCCGGGACAGGGTGGAGGCTACACCTTC. It specifies CASSHPGQGGGYTF. Combining the CDR3 with reference TRBV3-1 and TRBJ1-2 gives the whole variable domain DTAVSQTPKYLVTQMGNDKSIKCEQNLGHDTMYWYKQDSKKFLKIMFSYNNKELIINETVPNRFSPKSPDKAHLNLHINSLELGDSAVYFCASSHPGQGGGYTFGSGTRLTVV.

This clonotype was recorded at least ten times. The V call is TRBV20-1, the J call TRBJ2-5; 8 nucleotides match TRBD1. The CDR3 covers 14 residues. V was clipped by 3 bases and J by 4 bases; unmatched bases: 7. CDR1 is DFQATT and CDR2 is SNEGSKA in the germline V gene (reference sequence). CDR3 region: CSASGTGAPETQYF. In DNA, the CDR3 is TGCAGTGCTAGTGGGACAGGCGCGCCAGAGACCCAGTACTTC.